These 2 T cell receptor beta chains came from one sample sequenced in a study of cytomegalovirus exposure and HLA in healthy donors. Amplification used 60 Vbeta primers and 13 Jbeta primers. Repertoires were generated with immunoSEQ multiplex PCR, while TCRdb's copy carries only in-frame clones and drops some. Its clone listing holds around 65,000 clones. Sequenced input: PBMCs. The receptors shown here come from a boy between 5 and 17 years old in good health and CMV-seronegative.

This chain joins TRBV7-8 and TRBJ2-3; the match to TRBD1 covers 9 bases. The CDR3 is made up of 17 amino acids. Germline CDR1 is SGHVS and CDR2 is FQNEAQ. Trimming took 3 bases from V and 0 from J; bases not matched to a gene: 7. The CDR3 region has the DNA TGTGCCAGCAGCTTCTCGACAGGGGGGACTAGCACAGATACGCAGTATTTT. It codes for CASSFSTGGTSTDTQYF.

Notes on this clone: The junction departs from the called germline gene at one end, perhaps through a read error. In the same sample, other DNA sequences code for this CDR3. The chain is built from TRBV9 and TRBJ1-2; the match to TRBD1 covers 7 bases. Germline-derived CDR1 and CDR2 are SGDLS and YYNGEE. The CDR3 is made up of 17 amino acids. Here the CDR3 reads CASSVSSGQTFNYGYTF. CDR3 DNA sequence: TGTGCCAGCAGCGTTTCCTCGGGACAGACTTTTAACTACGGCTACACCTTC.